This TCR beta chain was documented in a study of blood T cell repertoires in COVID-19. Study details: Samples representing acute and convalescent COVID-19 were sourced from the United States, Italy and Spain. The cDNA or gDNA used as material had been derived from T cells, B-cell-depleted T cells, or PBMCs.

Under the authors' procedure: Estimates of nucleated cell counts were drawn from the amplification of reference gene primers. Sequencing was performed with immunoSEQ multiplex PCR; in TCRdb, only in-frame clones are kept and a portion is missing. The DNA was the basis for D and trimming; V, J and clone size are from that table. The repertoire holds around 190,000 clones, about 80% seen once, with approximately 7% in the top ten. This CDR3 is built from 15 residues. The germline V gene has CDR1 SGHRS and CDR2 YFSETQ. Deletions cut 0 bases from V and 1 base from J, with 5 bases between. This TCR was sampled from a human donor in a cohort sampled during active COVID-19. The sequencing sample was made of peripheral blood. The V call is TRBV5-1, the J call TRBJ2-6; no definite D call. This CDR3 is CASSLGQSGANVLTF. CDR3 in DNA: TGCGCCAGCAGCTTGGGGCAGTCTGGGGCCAACGTCCTGACTTTC. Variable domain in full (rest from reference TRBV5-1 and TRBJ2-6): KAGVTQTPRYLIKTRGQQVTLSCSPISGHRSVSWYQQTPGQGLQFLFEYFSETQRNKGNFPGRFSGRQFSNSRSEMNVSTLELGDSALYLCASSLGQSGANVLTFGAGSRLTVL.